The rows below give T cell receptor beta chains drawn from one sample of a study of blood T cell repertoires in COVID-19. TCRdb's copy holds only in-frame clones and misses some; the assay was immunoSEQ multiplex PCR. Among approximately 440,000 clones listed, around 90% were seen once. The specimen sequenced was PBMCs or T cells enriched from blood (not recorded which). These TCRs come from a man between 18 and 35 years old who had recovered from COVID-19. Each CDR3 is given with its conserved first and last residue. D genes are given only for firm matches. For some rows the clone size is stated as once, few or many, or as a class when expanded; others skip it.

size | length | J | V | D | DNA | CDR3
- | 14 | TRBJ1-5 | TRBV7-8 | - | TGTGCCTGCCAATCAGGGCTCGGCAATCAGCCCCAGCATTTT | CACQSGLGNQPQHF
- | 14 | TRBJ1-6 | TRBV7-9 | TRBD1 | TGTGCCAGCAGGGGACAGGTAAAGAATTCACCCCTCCACTTT | CASRGQVKNSPLHF
- | 14 | TRBJ2-7 | TRBV10-3 | TRBD1 | TGTGCCATCAGTGAGGGCCAGGGGGTTATCGAGCAGTACTTC | CAISEGQGVIEQYF
once | 13 | TRBJ1-4 | TRBV15 | - | TGTGCCACCAGCAGAGATCTCGGTGAAAAACTGTTTTTT | CATSRDLGEKLFF
- | 15 | TRBJ2-5 | TRBV24-1 | TRBD2 | TGTGCCACCAGTCCGGGACTACGGAACCAAGAGACCCAGTACTTC | CATSPGLRNQETQYF
- | 14 | TRBJ1-1 | TRBV27 | - | TGTGCCAGCAGTTCCCCCGCGGGCCCCACTGAAGCTTTCTTT | CASSSPAGPTEAFF
- | 13 | TRBJ1-2 | TRBV19 | - | TGTGCCAGTAGTATGCCGGGGGTTGGTGGCTACACCTTC | CASSMPGVGGYTF
- | 14 | TRBJ2-1 | TRBV7-9 | - | TGTGCCAGCAGCTCCATTATGACGGGCAATGAGCAGTTCTTC | CASSSIMTGNEQFF
- | 17 | TRBJ2-4 | TRBV30 | TRBD2 | TGTGCCTGGAAGCTCAGCGGGAATTACTTAGCCAAAAACATTCAGTACTTC | CAWKLSGNYLAKNIQYF
- | 16 | TRBJ1-2 | TRBV27 | - | TGTGCCAGCAGTCCACTCGGCAGGTACTCTAACTATGGCTACACCTTC | CASSPLGRYSNYGYTF
- | 14 | TRBJ1-4 | TRBV19 | - | TGTGCCAGTAGTATGGGGCAGCCGCGGGAAAAACTGTTTTTT | CASSMGQPREKLFF
- | 15 | TRBJ2-1 | TRBV5-1 | - | TGCGCCAGCGGTCGGAGGTACCCTTCCTACAATGAGCAGTTCTTC | CASGRRYPSYNEQFF
- | 15 | TRBJ1-2 | TRBV2 | TRBD1 | TGTGCCAGCAGGGCCGACAGGGGAGGCAACTATGGCTACACCTTC | CASRADRGGNYGYTF
- | 15 | TRBJ1-2 | TRBV7-3 | - | TGTGCCAGCAGCTTAGGAGGGGCTTCTAACTATGGCTACACCTTC | CASSLGGASNYGYTF
- | 14 | TRBJ1-6 | TRBV3-1/TRBV3-2 | TRBD1 | TGTGCCAGCAGCCAGGGACAGGGGAATTCACCCCTCCACTTT | CASSQGQGNSPLHF
- | 18 | TRBJ2-4 | TRBV28 | - | TGTGCCAGCAGTTCGGGGAGGTGGGGGACCGTAGCCAAAAACATTCAGTACTTC | CASSSGRWGTVAKNIQYF
- | 14 | TRBJ2-2 | TRBV19 | - | TGTGCCAGTAGTATAGTCGCGGACACCGGGGAGCTGTTTTTT | CASSIVADTGELFF
- | 16 | TRBJ2-2 | TRBV4-1 | TRBD1 | TGCGCCAGCAGCCAAACATGGACAGGGCTGCCCGGGGAGCTGTTTTTT | CASSQTWTGLPGELFF
- | 13 | TRBJ1-5 | TRBV19 | - | TGTGCCAGTAGTTCACGGTCCAAGCAGCCCCAGCATTTT | CASSSRSKQPQHF
- | 15 | TRBJ1-2 | TRBV9 | - | TGTGCCAGCAGCGTGGCCTACGGGGAAAACTATGGCTACACCTTC | CASSVAYGENYGYTF
- | 16 | TRBJ1-3 | TRBV25-1 | TRBD1 | TGTGCCAGCAGTGCCTCGACAGGGACCTCTGGAAACACCATATATTTT | CASSASTGTSGNTIYF
- | 15 | TRBJ2-1 | TRBV7-3 | TRBD2 | TGTGCCAGCAGCTTAAAGGTGGGACTAGCCCATGAGCAGTTCTTC | CASSLKVGLAHEQFF
- | 15 | TRBJ1-4 | TRBV19 | - | TGTGCCAGTGACCGTCGAGGTGGCAGGGCTGAAAAACTGTTTTTT | CASDRRGGRAEKLFF
- | 15 | TRBJ1-3 | TRBV27 | - | TGTGCCAGCAGTGAGTGGGGAGACTCTGGAAACACCATATATTTT | CASSEWGDSGNTIYF
- | 14 | TRBJ2-1 | TRBV20-1 | TRBD2 | TGCAGTGCTAGTACGACTAGCGGCTACAATGAGCAGTTCTTC | CSASTTSGYNEQFF
- | 15 | TRBJ1-5 | TRBV18 | - | TGTGCCAGCTCACTTTGGCCGACAACAGACCAGCCCCAGCATTTT | CASSLWPTTDQPQHF
- | 14 | TRBJ1-3 | TRBV9 | TRBD1 | TGTGCCAGCACCCTGACAGGGAGCCCGAACACCATATATTTT | CASTLTGSPNTIYF
- | 13 | TRBJ2-1 | TRBV24-1 | TRBD2 | TGTGCCACCAGGCCTAGCGGGAACGATGAGCAGTTCTTC | CATRPSGNDEQFF
- | 12 | TRBJ1-1 | TRBV6-5 | - | TGTGCCACCTTGCAGGGGTCCCTTGAAGCTTTCTTT | CATLQGSLEAFF
- | 13 | TRBJ1-4 | TRBV6-5 | - | TGTGCCAGCTCCACGACAATTAATGAAAAACTGTTTTTT | CASSTTINEKLFF
few | 15 | TRBJ2-7 | TRBV4-1 | - | TGCGCCAGCAGCCCTCAAGGTTCCGGGTACTACGAGCAGTACTTC | CASSPQGSGYYEQYF
- | 13 | TRBJ1-2 | TRBV11-2 | TRBD1 | TGTGCCAGCAGCTTACGCAGGGGGTCTGGCTACACCTTC | CASSLRRGSGYTF
- | 14 | TRBJ1-2 | TRBV29-1 | - | TGCAGCGTTGTCAAGGAGCCCCTCAACTATGGCTACACCTTC | CSVVKEPLNYGYTF
once | 15 | TRBJ1-1 | TRBV28 | - | TGTGCCAGCAGTAGATACCAGAACCCGAACACTGAAGCTTTCTTT | CASSRYQNPNTEAFF
- | 12 | TRBJ1-1 | TRBV3-1/TRBV3-2 | - | TGTGCCAGCAGCCAACAGCAGGGGGAAGCTTTCTTT | CASSQQQGEAFF
once | 13 | TRBJ1-1 | TRBV10-3 | - | TGTGCCATCAGTGCTGACACGAACACTGAAGCTTTCTTT | CAISADTNTEAFF
- | 14 | TRBJ1-1 | TRBV5-1 | - | TGCGCCAGCAGCTCGTACGGGGAATTCACTGAAGCTTTCTTT | CASSSYGEFTEAFF
few | 14 | TRBJ2-7 | TRBV28 | TRBD2 | TGTGCCAGCAGTTCGAGCGGGGGGCCCTACGAGCAGTACTTC | CASSSSGGPYEQYF
- | 15 | TRBJ1-2 | TRBV5-1 | - | TGCGCCAGCAGCTTGTTTGGGGAACCCACAGGGGGCTACACCTTC | CASSLFGEPTGGYTF
- | 15 | TRBJ1-2 | TRBV5-6 | - | TGTGCCAGCAGCTTGGCCCGTAGAGGGAACTATGGCTACACCTTC | CASSLARRGNYGYTF
once | 15 | TRBJ1-1 | TRBV11-2 | TRBD1 | TGTGCCAGCAGCTCGGGGACAGGGGTGAACACTGAAGCTTTCTTT | CASSSGTGVNTEAFF
once | 14 | TRBJ2-2 | TRBV5-5 | TRBD1 | TGTGCCAGCAGCCGAGGACAGGACACCGGGGAGCTGTTTTTT | CASSRGQDTGELFF
- | 15 | TRBJ1-5 | TRBV19 | - | TGTGCCAGTAGGGACGCGGACAGACGCAATCAGCCCCAGCATTTT | CASRDADRRNQPQHF
- | 18 | TRBJ2-1 | TRBV10-3 | TRBD2 | TGTGCCATCAGTGGGCAACAGCGGGGGCACCCCATGTACAATGAGCAGTTCTTC | CAISGQQRGHPMYNEQFF
- | 14 | TRBJ2-7 | TRBV19 | TRBD2 | TGTGCCAGTAGGGGACTAGCGGGAACCTACGAGCAGTACTTC | CASRGLAGTYEQYF
- | 17 | TRBJ1-1 | TRBV5-8 | - | TGTGCCAGCATACTGGGACAATCGGCTCAGATGAACACTGAAGCTTTCTTT | CASILGQSAQMNTEAFF
- | 15 | TRBJ1-6 | TRBV6-5 | TRBD1 | TGTGCCAGCAGTTCGACAGGGGGCGCACATTCACCCCTCCACTTT | CASSSTGGAHSPLHF
- | 13 | TRBJ1-1 | TRBV6-6 | - | TGTGCCAGCAGCCCAAAATTGAACACTGAAGCTTTCTTT | CASSPKLNTEAFF
- | 12 | TRBJ1-2 | TRBV7-8 | - | TGTGCCAGCAGCTCGGGGGTTGATGGCTACACCTTC | CASSSGVDGYTF
- | 13 | TRBJ1-2 | TRBV28 | - | TGTGCCAGCAGTTCAACAGGTTTGGGAAGCTACACCTTC | CASSSTGLGSYTF
- | 15 | TRBJ1-5 | TRBV5-6 | - | TGTGCCAGCAGCTTGGCGGGGGGTAACAATCAGCCCCAGCATTTT | CASSLAGGNNQPQHF
- | 13 | TRBJ1-2 | TRBV9 | TRBD1 | TGTGCCAGCAGCTACAGGGGAATCGATGGCTACACCTTC | CASSYRGIDGYTF